This entry features one T cell receptor (beta chain) sequence. Its antigen is unknown. Possible read error: a much larger clone is one base away. Different DNA sequences within this sample yield the same CDR3. Thyroid surgery was performed in patients who had received no treatment beforehand. CDR1 and CDR2 (germline): SGHVS, FQNEAQ. The V gene end was trimmed by 5 bases and the J gene end by 3 bases; junction bases not matched to a gene: 3. The CDR3 runs 13 residues. This sample was taken from a study of metastatic and nonmetastatic thyroid tumors. Across the study: Both malignant and benign thyroid patients supplied peripheral blood and tumor or nodule tissue samples, across which the repertoires of these patients were then compared. Study-wide results and caveats: Malignant thyroid tumors reportedly exceeded benign nodules significantly in TCR beta diversity, with the difference appearing in blood and tumor.

TCRdb reprocessed the PCR reads via MiXCR. The data hold 15,000 or so clones, with about 3.5% observed a single time. The gene calls are TRBV7-8 and TRBJ1-2; 7 nucleotides agree with TRBD1. The source material was tumor tissue. The receptor was isolated from a female donor with papillary thyroid cancer or a benign thyroid nodule (not recorded which). Some clones in this sample may be carry-over from other donors' samples. Here the CDR3 reads CASSVGQDYGYTF. The CDR3 nucleotides read TGTGCCAGCAGCGTAGGACAGGACTATGGCTACACCTTC.